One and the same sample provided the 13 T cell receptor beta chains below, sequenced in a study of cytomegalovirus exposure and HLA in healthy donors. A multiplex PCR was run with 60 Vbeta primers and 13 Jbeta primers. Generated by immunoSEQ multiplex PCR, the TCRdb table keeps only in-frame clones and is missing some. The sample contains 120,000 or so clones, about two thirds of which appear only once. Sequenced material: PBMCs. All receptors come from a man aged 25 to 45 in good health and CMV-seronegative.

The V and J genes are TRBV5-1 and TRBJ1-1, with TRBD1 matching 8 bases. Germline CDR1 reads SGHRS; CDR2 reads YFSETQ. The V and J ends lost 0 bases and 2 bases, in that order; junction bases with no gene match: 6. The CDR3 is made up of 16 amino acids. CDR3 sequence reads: CASSLDRGRRNTEAFF. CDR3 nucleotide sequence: TGCGCCAGCAGCTTGGACAGGGGGAGGCGTAACACTGAAGCTTTCTTT.

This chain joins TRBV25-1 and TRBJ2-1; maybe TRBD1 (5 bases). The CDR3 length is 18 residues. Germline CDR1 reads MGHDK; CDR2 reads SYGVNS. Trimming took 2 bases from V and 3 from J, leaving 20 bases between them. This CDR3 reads CASSEVTGLRSSYNEQFF. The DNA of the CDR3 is TGTGCCAGCAGTGAAGTCACAGGTTTACGGAGCAGCTACAATGAGCAGTTCTTC.

CDR3 sequence reads: CASSPYVDRDSEYNNSPLHF. DNA for the CDR3: TGTGCCAGCAGTCCCTACGTCGACCGGGACAGCGAATACAATAATTCACCCCTCCACTTT. This chain joins TRBV27 and TRBJ1-6; the match to TRBD1 covers 7 bases. Germline V lookup: CDR1 MNHEY, CDR2 SMNVEV (reference sequence). After removal of 5 bases from V and 5 bases from J, the junction contained 21 bases not matched to a gene. CDR3 length equals 20 residues.

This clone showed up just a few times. The CDR3 bases are TGTGCCAGCAGTTTCTACAGGGCGTCCCGCTCCACTGAAGCTTTCTTT. Translating gives CASSFYRASRSTEAFF. V gene TRBV28 combines with J gene TRBJ1-1; weak D call: TRBD1 (6 bases). Deletions cut 3 bases from V and 4 bases from J, with 18 bases between. Germline lookup yields CDR1 MDHEN and CDR2 SYDVKM. The CDR3 consists of 16 residues. Filled out from reference TRBV28 and TRBJ1-1, the complete variable domain reads DVKVTQSSRYLVKRTGEKVFLECVQDMDHENMFWYRQDPGLGLRLIYFSYDVKMKEKGDIPEGYSVSREKKERFSLILESASTNQTSMYLCASSFYRASRSTEAFFGQGTRLTVV.

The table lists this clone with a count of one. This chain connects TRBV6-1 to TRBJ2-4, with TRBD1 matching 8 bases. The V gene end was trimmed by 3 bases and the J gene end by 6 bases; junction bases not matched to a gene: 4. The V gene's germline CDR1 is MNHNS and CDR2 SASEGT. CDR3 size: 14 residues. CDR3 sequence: CASSEAGGGNIQYF. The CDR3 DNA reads TGTGCCAGCAGTGAGGCAGGGGGCGGAAACATTCAGTACTTC.

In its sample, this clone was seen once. The CDR3 nucleotides are TGTGCCAGCAGGTCGCGGGGAGGGATCACAGATACGCAGTATTTT. Encoded protein: CASRSRGGITDTQYF. The J gene is TRBJ2-3, the V gene TRBV2, with 7 bases identical to TRBD2. The CDR3 consists of 15 residues. Trimming at V came to 6 bases and at J to 2 bases, leaving 8 bases not matched to a gene. Germline CDR1 reads SNHLY; CDR2 reads FYNNEI.

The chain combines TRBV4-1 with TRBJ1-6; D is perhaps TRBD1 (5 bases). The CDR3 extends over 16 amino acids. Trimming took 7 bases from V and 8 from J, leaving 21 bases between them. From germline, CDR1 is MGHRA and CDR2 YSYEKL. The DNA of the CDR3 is TGCGCCAGCACCGTACTTGGGGGGGAAATGGATTCACCCCTCCACTTT. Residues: CASTVLGGEMDSPLHF.

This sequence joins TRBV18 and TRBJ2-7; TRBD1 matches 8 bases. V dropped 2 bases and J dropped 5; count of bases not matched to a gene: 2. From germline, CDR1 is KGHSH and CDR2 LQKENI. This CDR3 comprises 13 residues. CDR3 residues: CASSPDRGHEQYF. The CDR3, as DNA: TGTGCCAGCTCACCAGACAGGGGCCACGAGCAGTACTTC.

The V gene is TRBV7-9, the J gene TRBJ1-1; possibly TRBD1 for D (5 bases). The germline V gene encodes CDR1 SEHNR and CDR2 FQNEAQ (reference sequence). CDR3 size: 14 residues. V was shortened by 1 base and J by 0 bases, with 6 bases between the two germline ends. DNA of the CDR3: TGTGCCAGCAGCTTAGGGGGCTTGAACACTGAAGCTTTCTTT. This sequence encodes CASSLGGLNTEAFF.

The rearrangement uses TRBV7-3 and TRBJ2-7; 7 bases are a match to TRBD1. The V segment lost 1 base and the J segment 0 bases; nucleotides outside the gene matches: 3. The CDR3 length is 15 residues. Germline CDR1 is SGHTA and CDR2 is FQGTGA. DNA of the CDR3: TGTGCCAGCAGCTTAAGTCCAGGGGGCTCCTACGAGCAGTACTTC. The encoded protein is CASSLSPGGSYEQYF.

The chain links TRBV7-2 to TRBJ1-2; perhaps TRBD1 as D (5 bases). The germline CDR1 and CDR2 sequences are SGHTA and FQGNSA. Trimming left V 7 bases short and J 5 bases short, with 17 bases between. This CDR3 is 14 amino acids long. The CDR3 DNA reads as TGTGCCAGCAAGCTGCGATGGGGGGATTATGGCTACACCTTC. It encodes CASKLRWGDYGYTF.

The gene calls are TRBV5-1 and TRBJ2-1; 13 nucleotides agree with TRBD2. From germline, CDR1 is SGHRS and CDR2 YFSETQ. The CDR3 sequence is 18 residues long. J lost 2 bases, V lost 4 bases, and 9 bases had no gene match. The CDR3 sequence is CASSRTSGGTGAYNEQFF. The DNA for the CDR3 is TGCGCCAGCAGCCGGACTAGCGGGGGTACGGGCGCCTACAATGAGCAGTTCTTC.

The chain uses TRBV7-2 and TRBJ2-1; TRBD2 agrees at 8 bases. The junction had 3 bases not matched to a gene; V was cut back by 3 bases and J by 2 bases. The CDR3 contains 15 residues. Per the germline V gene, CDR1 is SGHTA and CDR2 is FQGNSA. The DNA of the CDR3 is TGTGCCAGCAGCTTCGAGCGGGGGACCTACAATGAGCAGTTCTTC. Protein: CASSFERGTYNEQFF.